Listed below are T cell receptor beta chains from one sample, sequenced in a study of shared clonotypes between healthy human individuals. Method: immunoSEQ multiplex PCR; TCRdb's copy keeps in-frame clones and lacks some. The sample includes about a million clones, approximately 77% of them seen just once. Sequenced material: memory CD4+ T cells from PBMCs. The receptors stem from a man between 18 and 35 years old in good health. Some clones in this sample may be carry-over from other donors' samples. CDR3s include the opening cysteine and the closing phenylalanine or tryptophan. The order of the fields is J gene, D gene, clone size, V gene, CDR3 protein, CDR3 DNA. The D gene is left open where the match is weak. Clone size appears in some rows only: once, few, many, or a class for an expanded clone.

TRBJ2-7 - - TRBV5-4 CASCGEEQYF TGTGCCAGCTGCGGGGAAGAGCAGTACTTC
TRBJ1-2 - - TRBV29-1 CSVRGVLEYGYTF TGCAGCGTTCGGGGGGTCCTAGAATATGGCTACACCTTC
TRBJ2-2 - - TRBV7-8 CASNNGGNTGELFF TGTGCCAGCAACAACGGTGGGAACACCGGGGAGCTGTTTTTT
TRBJ1-2 - few TRBV4-1 CASSQAPGQGTNYGYTF TGCGCCAGCAGCCAAGCCCCGGGGCAGGGAACTAACTATGGCTACACCTTC
TRBJ2-5 TRBD1 - TRBV28 CASSRDRGGETQYF TGTGCCAGCAGTAGGGACAGGGGGGGGGAGACCCAGTACTTC
TRBJ2-1 TRBD2 - TRBV5-1 CASGVAGVAGNEQFF TGCGCCAGCGGGGTAGCGGGAGTGGCGGGGAATGAGCAGTTCTTC
TRBJ2-1 TRBD2 - TRBV29-1 CSVLIPLVAGGTSSYNEQFF TGCAGCGTCCTAATCCCCCTTGTAGCGGGAGGAACCTCCTCCTACAATGAGCAGTTCTTC
TRBJ2-5 - - TRBV28 CASSSRARMGETQYF TGTGCCAGCAGTTCGCGGGCCAGAATGGGGGAGACCCAGTACTTC
TRBJ1-1 - - TRBV18 CASDSRNTEAFF TGTGCCAGCGACTCACGGAACACTGAAGCTTTCTTT
TRBJ1-1 TRBD1 - TRBV5-1 CASSRTGGTEAFF TGCGCCAGCAGCAGGACAGGGGGCACTGAAGCTTTCTTT
TRBJ1-4 - - TRBV9 CASSVEGTANEKLFF TGTGCCAGCAGCGTAGAAGGGACGGCTAATGAAAAACTGTTTTTT
TRBJ2-5 TRBD2 - TRBV7-9 CASSLSRLAGGSETQYF TGTGCCAGCAGCTTATCACGACTAGCGGGAGGATCAGAGACCCAGTACTTC
TRBJ2-5 TRBD1 once TRBV5-1 CASSLGATGEETQYF TGCGCCAGCAGCTTGGGGGCGACAGGGGAAGAGACCCAGTACTTC
TRBJ1-2 - once TRBV4-3 CASSHALRPAGGYTF TGCGCCAGCAGCCATGCCTTACGGCCTGCTGGTGGCTACACCTTC
TRBJ2-7 - once TRBV5-1 CASSPGGGSSYEQYF TGCGCCAGCAGCCCCGGGGGCGGTAGCTCCTACGAGCAGTACTTC
TRBJ2-5 - - TRBV30 CAWRRQETQYF TGTGCCTGGAGACGTCAAGAGACCCAGTACTTC
TRBJ1-3 - few TRBV7-3 CASSRIAGNTIYF TGTGCCAGCAGCCGGATCGCTGGAAACACCATATATTTT
TRBJ1-5 - once TRBV27 CASSPRRRSSNQPQHF TGTGCCAGCAGTCCCCGTCGAAGGTCTAGCAATCAGCCCCAGCATTTT
TRBJ2-6 TRBD1 - TRBV30 CAWTKGTDSGANVLTF TGTGCCTGGACCAAGGGGACAGACTCTGGGGCCAACGTCCTGACTTTC
TRBJ1-4 TRBD1 once TRBV28 CASSSTGLGREKLFF TGTGCCAGCAGTTCGACAGGGCTCGGTAGGGAAAAACTGTTTTTT
TRBJ2-1 TRBD1 - TRBV9 CASSSQGDAYNEQFF TGTGCCAGCAGCTCACAGGGGGATGCCTACAATGAGCAGTTCTTC
TRBJ2-7 - once TRBV28 CASRQSRYEQYF TGTGCCAGCAGGCAGAGTAGGTACGAGCAGTACTTC
TRBJ2-5 TRBD1 - TRBV2 CASTRQGSNQETQYF TGTGCCAGCACCCGACAGGGGTCGAACCAAGAGACCCAGTACTTC
TRBJ2-7 - few TRBV1 CTSSPPIQIAGGPIYEQYF TGCACCAGCAGCCCCCCGATCCAAATAGCGGGAGGGCCTATATACGAGCAGTACTTC
TRBJ2-1 - - TRBV14 CASSQFSAGVNEQFF TGTGCCAGCAGCCAATTCTCGGCAGGGGTCAATGAGCAGTTCTTC
TRBJ1-2 TRBD1 - TRBV13 CASSEDRVDYGYTF TGTGCCAGCAGTGAAGACAGGGTGGACTATGGCTACACCTTC
TRBJ2-7 TRBD2 - TRBV11-2 CASSRLSGRGGEQYF TGTGCCAGCAGTCGACTAAGCGGGAGGGGGGGCGAGCAGTACTTC
TRBJ2-5 - - TRBV4-2 CASSQAVGETQYF TGTGCCAGCAGCCAAGCGGTGGGGGAGACCCAGTACTTC
TRBJ2-7 - - TRBV5-1 CASSLAASFTYEQYF TGCGCCAGCAGCTTGGCGGCATCCTTCACCTACGAGCAGTACTTC
TRBJ2-3 TRBD2 few TRBV6-1 CASSEWHSETSGRDTDTQYF TGTGCCAGCAGTGAATGGCACTCCGAGACTAGCGGGAGGGACACAGATACGCAGTATTTT
TRBJ1-1 - - TRBV30 CAWSLGGRRSLF TGTGCCTGGAGCCTTGGGGGGCGAAGATCGCTCTTT
TRBJ2-1 TRBD2 once TRBV11-3 CASSLGLAGDRDEQFF TGTGCCAGCAGCTTAGGACTAGCGGGAGATCGGGATGAGCAGTTCTTC
TRBJ2-1 TRBD2 - TRBV11-2 CASSSTAGAGDEQFF TGTGCCAGCAGCTCGACGGCGGGAGCTGGTGATGAGCAGTTCTTC
TRBJ2-3 TRBD2 - TRBV28 CASSFRSSGSTDTQYF TGTGCCAGCAGTTTTCGGTCTAGCGGTAGCACAGATACGCAGTATTTT
TRBJ1-6 TRBD1 - TRBV30 CAWSSKDRNNNSPLHF TGTGCCTGGAGTTCCAAGGACAGGAACAATAATTCACCCCTCCACTTT
TRBJ1-3 TRBD1 - TRBV9 CASSVGDRGTYTIYF TGTGCCAGCAGCGTAGGGGACAGGGGCACGTACACCATATATTTT
TRBJ1-5 - - TRBV28 CASSFLWGKGSNQPQHF TGTGCCAGCAGTTTTTTGTGGGGGAAGGGTAGCAATCAGCCCCAGCATTTT
TRBJ2-1 - many TRBV7-9 CASSPPVEDEQFF TGTGCCAGCAGTCCGCCAGTAGAGGATGAGCAGTTCTTC
TRBJ1-2 - - TRBV27 CASSLPGGLGYTF TGTGCCAGCAGCCTTCCCGGGGGCTTAGGCTACACCTTC
TRBJ2-5 TRBD2 few TRBV5-1 CASSQGDGRVGTQYF TGCGCCAGCAGCCAGGGCGATGGGAGGGTTGGGACCCAGTACTTC
TRBJ2-7 TRBD1 few TRBV7-9 CASGRAGGSEQYF TGTGCCAGCGGCAGGGCAGGGGGCTCCGAGCAGTACTTC
TRBJ1-5 TRBD1 - TRBV19 CASSLTQGANNQPQHF TGTGCCAGTAGTCTTACCCAGGGGGCAAACAATCAGCCCCAGCATTTT